Listed below are T cell receptor beta chains from one sample, sequenced in a study of T cell changes during pregnancy in multiple sclerosis. Assay: immunoSEQ multiplex PCR; the TCRdb copy retains only in-frame clones and omits some. This sample carries tens of thousands of clones, roughly 90% of them seen once, and the ten largest clones take approximately 9.5%. The sequenced sample was peripheral blood, obtained after pregnancy. These receptors came from a female donor in good health, enrolled as a control in a pregnancy study. The CDR3 runs from the conserved cysteine through the conserved F or W. A D gene is named only where the DNA matches it firmly. Clone sizes are given selectively: once, few, many, or a class where the clone is expanded.

abundance,d_gene,v_gene,j_gene,len,CDR3aa,CDR3nt
once,-,TRBV21-1,TRBJ1-1,18,CASSNKKGGTKMNTEAFF,TGTGCCAGCAGCAATAAAAAAGGGGGGACTAAGATGAACACTGAAGCTTTCTTT
-,-,TRBV29-1,TRBJ1-2,12,CSVVSRVYGYTF,TGCAGCGTTGTCAGCAGGGTTTATGGCTACACCTTC
-,TRBD2,TRBV4-1,TRBJ2-7,17,CASSQVAVASGPYEQYF,TGCGCCAGCAGCCAAGTTGCCGTGGCTAGCGGCCCCTACGAGCAGTACTTC
-,-,TRBV15,TRBJ2-1,17,CATSRLGRSYKRDEQFF,TGTGCCACCAGCAGGTTGGGGCGCAGTTATAAACGGGATGAGCAGTTCTTC
-,-,TRBV6-5,TRBJ2-7,11,CASRSLVEQYF,TGTGCCAGCAGGTCCTTAGTCGAGCAGTACTTC
-,TRBD2,TRBV10-3,TRBJ2-7,15,CAISESRAGGYEQYF,TGTGCCATCAGTGAGTCCAGGGCGGGGGGATACGAGCAGTACTTC
-,-,TRBV6-5,TRBJ1-5,14,CASSYFRGNQPQHF,TGTGCCAGCAGTTACTTCCGGGGGAATCAGCCCCAGCATTTT
-,TRBD2,TRBV7-2,TRBJ2-2,16,CASSPRGGANTGELFF,TGTGCCAGCAGCCCTCGGGGGGGAGCGAACACCGGGGAGCTGTTTTTT
-,-,TRBV5-1,TRBJ2-3,14,CASRIGTTPDTQYF,TGCGCCAGCAGAATCGGGACAACCCCAGATACGCAGTATTTT
-,-,TRBV5-6,TRBJ2-3,15,CASSLFAGRSDTQYF,TGTGCCAGCAGCTTGTTCGCGGGACGGTCAGATACGCAGTATTTT
-,-,TRBV30,TRBJ1-1,13,CAWSVGDVAEAFF,TGTGCCTGGAGTGTAGGAGATGTCGCTGAAGCTTTCTTT
-,-,TRBV11-2,TRBJ2-4,18,CASSLDTVQGRFGNIQYF,TGTGCCAGCAGCTTAGATACGGTGCAGGGCAGGTTCGGAAACATTCAGTACTTC
few,TRBD1,TRBV4-2,TRBJ1-5,17,CASSHAPGQTLEGPQHF,TGTGCCAGCAGCCATGCTCCGGGACAGACGCTGGAAGGGCCCCAGCATTTT
-,TRBD2,TRBV7-2,TRBJ2-5,14,CASGDLAGVKTQYF,TGTGCCAGCGGGGATTTAGCGGGAGTAAAGACCCAGTACTTC
once,TRBD1,TRBV30,TRBJ1-5,15,CAWSPAGTGTQPQHF,TGTGCCTGGAGTCCTGCGGGGACAGGGACTCAGCCCCAGCATTTT
few,-,TRBV7-9,TRBJ2-1,15,CASSPGSGDYNEQFF,TGTGCCAGCAGCCCCGGATCCGGAGACTACAATGAGCAGTTCTTC
-,-,TRBV7-9,TRBJ1-6,17,CASSASTGRGVQSPLHF,TGTGCCAGCAGCGCCAGCACAGGGAGAGGCGTGCAATCACCCCTCCACTTT
-,-,TRBV9,TRBJ2-4,15,CASSAENQGRSSQYF,TGTGCCAGCAGCGCAGAGAATCAGGGGCGGTCAAGTCAGTACTTC
-,-,TRBV5-6,TRBJ1-1,16,CASSWGGDTLNTEAFF,TGTGCCAGCAGCTGGGGGGGGGACACGCTGAACACTGAAGCTTTCTTT
once,-,TRBV7-9,TRBJ1-1,14,CASSSQTQNTEAFF,TGTGCCAGCAGCTCCCAGACACAGAACACTGAAGCTTTCTTT